These 5 T cell receptor beta chains came from one sample sequenced in a study of T cells in tuberculosis. The data were produced by immunoSEQ multiplex PCR, yet TCRdb's version contains in-frame clones alone and is incomplete. The repertoire holds tens of thousands of clones, 95% seen once, with roughly 2.3% in the top ten. The specimen sequenced was PBMCs. These receptor sequences come from a donor aged 10-29 years with latent tuberculosis or without tuberculosis infection.

The chain uses TRBV29-1 and TRBJ1-2; maybe TRBD1 (5 bases). Germline CDR1 SQVTM, CDR2 ANQGSEA. V was clipped by 4 bases and J by 2 bases, with 14 bases between them. The CDR3 is 14 amino acids. The CDR3 DNA reads as TGCAGCGTTGGTTTCGGAGGGACCAACTATGGCTACACCTTC. As protein: CSVGFGGTNYGYTF.

V usage is TRBV9 and J usage is TRBJ2-1, with 10 bases identical to TRBD2. The germline CDR1 and CDR2 sequences are SGDLS and YYNGEE. V lost 1 base to trimming and J lost 3 bases; unmatched junction nucleotides: 7. The CDR3 spans 17 residues. In nucleotides, the CDR3 is TGTGCCAGCAGCGTATCTCCTGGACTAGCGGACTACAATGAGCAGTTCTTC. It specifies CASSVSPGLADYNEQFF.

As DNA, the CDR3 is TGTGCCAGCAGCCAAAGGTCAGCGGGCGGCCTCACAGATACGCAGTATTTT. Residues: CASSQRSAGGLTDTQYF. The chain carries TRBV7-2 and TRBJ2-3, with a possible D match to TRBD2 (6 bases). Trimming pared 5 bases from V and 2 bases from J, leaving 20 bases between. The germline V gene encodes CDR1 SGHTA and CDR2 FQGNSA. This CDR3 is built from 17 residues.

The chain employs TRBV10-2 and TRBJ1-1; perhaps TRBD1 as D (5 bases). The CDR3 extends over 12 amino acids. Trimming stripped 6 bases from V and 7 bases from J, with 12 bases between. CDR1 WSHSY and CDR2 SAAADI come from the germline V gene. The CDR3 DNA follows: TGCGCCAGCAGGTCCAGGGCCGTTGAAGCTTTCTTT. Translated: CASRSRAVEAFF.

The chain recombines TRBV19 with TRBJ1-1; possible D gene TRBD1, 6 bases. The germline V and J ends were trimmed by 2 bases and 2 bases, with 9 bases remaining between them. The germline CDR1 and CDR2 sequences are LNHDA and SQIVND (reference sequence). CDR3 size: 14 residues. CDR3 residues: CASSITGSNTEAFF. CDR3 bases: TGTGCCAGTAGTATAACAGGGAGTAACACTGAAGCTTTCTTT. Looking up the rest from reference TRBV19 and TRBJ1-1 gives the full variable domain: DGGITQSPKYLFRKEGQNVTLSCEQNLNHDAMYWYRQDPGQGLRLIYYSQIVNDFQKGDIAEGYSVSREKKESFPLTVTSAQKNPTAFYLCASSITGSNTEAFFGQGTRLTVV.